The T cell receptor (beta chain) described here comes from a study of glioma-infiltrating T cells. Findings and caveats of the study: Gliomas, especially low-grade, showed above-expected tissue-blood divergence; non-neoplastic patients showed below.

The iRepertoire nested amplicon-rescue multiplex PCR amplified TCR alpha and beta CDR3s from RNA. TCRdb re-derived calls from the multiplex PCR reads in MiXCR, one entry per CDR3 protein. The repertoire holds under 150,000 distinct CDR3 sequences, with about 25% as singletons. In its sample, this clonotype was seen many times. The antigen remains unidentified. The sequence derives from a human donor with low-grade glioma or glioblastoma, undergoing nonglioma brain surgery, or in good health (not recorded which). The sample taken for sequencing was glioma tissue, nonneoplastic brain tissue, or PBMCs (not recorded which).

The CDR3 reads CSEGGGYNEQFF. CDR3 DNA: TGCAGTGAAGGTGGGGGATACAATGAGCAGTTCTTC. V is TRBV20-1 and J is TRBJ2-1; the D gene could be TRBD1 or TRBD2 (5 bases each). The CDR3 has 12 residues. V was clipped by 7 bases and J by 4 bases, with 11 bases between them. Looked up from germline, CDR1 is DFQATT and CDR2 is SNEGSKA (reference sequence).